The source of this T cell receptor beta chain is a study of blood T cell repertoires in COVID-19. Study-level background: Acute and convalescent COVID-19 samples came from the United States, Italy and Spain.

Germline V gene data show CDR1 as SGHTA and CDR2 as FQGTGA. This CDR3 spans 16 amino acids. Trimming took 5 bases from V and 0 from J, leaving 11 bases between them. Study processing details: Amplification from reference gene primers served as the basis for estimated nucleated cell counts. Sequencing used immunoSEQ multiplex PCR; TCRdb keeps in-frame clones, though not all of them. For V, J and clone size, that table is used; D and trimming come from the DNA. The data show about 260,000 clones, with approximately 80% seen just once and 4.2% held by the top ten. The TCR comes from a man between 60 and 75 years old with acute or convalescent COVID-19. Sequencing was done on a sample of peripheral blood. V usage is TRBV7-3 and J usage is TRBJ2-6, with a possible D match to TRBD1 (6 bases). The CDR3 region is CASSKRTASGANVLTF. The CDR3 DNA sequence: TGTGCCAGCAGCAAGCGGACAGCCTCTGGGGCCAACGTCCTGACTTTC. Combining the CDR3 with reference TRBV7-3 and TRBJ2-6 gives the whole variable domain GAGVSQTPSNKVTEKGKYVELRCDPISGHTALYWYRQSLGQGPEFLIYFQGTGAADDSGLPNDRFFAVRPEGSVSTLKIQRTERGDSAVYLCASSKRTASGANVLTFGAGSRLTVL.